Given below is one TCR beta chain in context. The antigen is unknown. This entry comes from a study of OX40 agonist ivuxolimab in advanced cancers. At the level of the study: Patients received intravenous ivuxolimab every 2 weeks at 0.01 to 10 mg/kg. Those enrolled were approximately 87% male, with a mean age of around 58 years and ages from about 20 to 85. Study-wide findings and caveats: Expanded peripheral T cells had an undetermined antigen specificity. On average, a greater number of expanded clones characterised CD8+ T cells relative to CD4+.

Only in-frame clones appear in the TCRdb table, and some are missing; sequencing was by immunoSEQ multiplex PCR. The sample records fewer than 85,000 clones, about 88% being singletons. CDR1 SGHAT and CDR2 FQNNGV come from the germline V gene. Trimming removed 5 bases from V and 4 bases from J; junction bases left unmatched: 7. This CDR3 is 15 amino acids long. The material sequenced was CD4+ or CD8+ T cells sorted from blood, taken in a trial of the OX40 agonist ivuxolimab. The clonotype originates from an adult with an advanced solid tumor such as melanoma, head and neck, liver or kidney cancer. The chain uses TRBV11-2 and TRBJ2-3; TRBD1 matches at 9 bases. The CDR3 sequence is CASSRGQGFPDTQYF. Written as DNA, the CDR3 is TGTGCCAGCAGCAGGGGACAGGGTTTTCCAGATACGCAGTATTTT.